One sample yielded the 13 T cell receptor beta chains listed below, sequenced in a study of T cell responses to AZD1222 COVID-19 vaccine (dated by TCRdb to about 2021). This sample's time point label indicates: about 28 days (+/-7) after the second vaccine dose. Receptor amplification or capture employed the immunoSEQ multiplex PCR assay. TCRdb's version of the immuneACCESS table is confined to in-frame rearrangements and falls short of the full clone set. An unresolved V gene accounts for under half of the shortfall where checked; the remainder is of unknown origin. A total of 120,000 to 150,000 clones appear in this sample, about 86% of them only once. Approximately 4.7% of the sample goes to the ten largest clones. The sequencing here drew on peripheral blood, taken 28 days after the second AZD1222 dose. Every receptor here comes from an adult who received the AZD1222 COVID-19 vaccine.

This clone was found once. The chain couples TRBV2 to TRBJ2-2; TRBD2 matches at 10 bases. The CDR3 consists of 14 residues. The V gene's germline CDR1 is SNHLY and CDR2 FYNNEI. The trim removed 7 bases at V and 1 base at J, leaving 0 bases unmatched. The CDR3 DNA reads TGTGCCAGCACTAGCGGGGGGAACACCGGGGAGCTGTTTTTT. Its translation is CASTSGGNTGELFF. The full variable domain, its missing parts supplied by reference TRBV2 and TRBJ2-2, is EPEVTQTPSHQVTQMGQEVILRCVPISNHLYFYWYRQILGQKVEFLVSFYNNEISEKSEIFDDQFSVERPDGSNFTLKIRSTKLEDSAMYFCASTSGGNTGELFFGEGSRLTVL.

This chain links TRBV11-2 with TRBJ1-2; 7 bases are a match to TRBD1. CDR1 and CDR2 from the germline V gene are SGHAT and FQNNGV. The CDR3 totals 14 residues. Losses at the gene ends were 5 bases for V and 3 bases for J; bases not matched to a gene: 6. The CDR3 region is CASSPGQVYYGYTF. The DNA for the CDR3 is TGTGCCAGCAGCCCAGGACAGGTCTACTATGGCTACACCTTC.

This clone was seen just once. The gene calls are TRBV6-6 and TRBJ2-7; maybe TRBD1 (5 bases). Trimming removed 4 bases from V and 6 bases from J, with 10 bases in between. CDR3 length: 12 amino acids. Germline lookup yields CDR1 MNHNY and CDR2 SVGAGI (reference sequence). CDR3 residues: CASSFRGSEQYF. The CDR3 region has the DNA TGTGCCAGCAGTTTTAGGGGTAGCGAGCAGTACTTC.

V and J are TRBV5-1 and TRBJ1-1, with D possibly matching TRBD1 (6 bases). The CDR3 contains 12 residues. CDR1 and CDR2 from the germline V gene are SGHRS and YFSETQ. V shed 4 bases and J shed 10 bases, with 14 bases lying between them. CDR3 protein: CASSRGEDGAFF. The CDR3 DNA follows: TGCGCCAGCAGCAGGGGGGAGGACGGAGCTTTCTTT. Based on the CDR3 plus reference TRBV5-1 and TRBJ1-1, the full variable domain is KAGVTQTPRYLIKTRGQQVTLSCSPISGHRSVSWYQQTPGQGLQFLFEYFSETQRNKGNFPGRFSGRQFSNSRSEMNVSTLELGDSALYLCASSRGEDGAFFGQGTRLTVV.

The rearrangement links TRBV9 to TRBJ2-7, with D possibly being TRBD1 (5 bases). The CDR3 is made up of 14 amino acids. Germline loops: CDR1 SGDLS, CDR2 YYNGEE. Trimming cost V 0 bases and J 3 bases, with 10 bases left between them. CDR3: CASSVEADIYEQYF. The DNA for the CDR3 is TGTGCCAGCAGCGTAGAGGCGGACATCTACGAGCAGTACTTC.

Here the CDR3 DNA reads TGCGCCAGCAGCTTGGGTGCAAGCACCGGGGAGCTGTTTTTT. Protein sequence: CASSLGASTGELFF. The gene calls are TRBV5-1 and TRBJ2-2; D unresolved. Trimming shortened V by 0 bases and J by 4 bases, and 7 bases separated the two germline ends. This CDR3 is 14 amino acids long. CDR1 is SGHRS, CDR2 YFSETQ, per germline.

The J gene is TRBJ1-2, the V gene TRBV3-1 (or the pseudogene TRBV3-2); D gene ambiguous. The CDR3 covers 13 residues. The V end lost 0 bases, the J end lost 5 bases, and 7 bases lay between the germline ends. Germline CDR1 reads LGHDT; CDR2 reads YNNKEL (reference sequence). The CDR3 protein is CASSQDHGYGYTF. The CDR3, as DNA: TGTGCCAGCAGCCAAGATCACGGTTATGGCTACACCTTC.

This clone has just one count. J is TRBJ1-2 and V is TRBV2; 7 bases align to TRBD1. The CDR3 consists of 13 residues. With V trimmed by 7 bases and J by 8 bases, 10 bases remained unmatched. The germline CDR1 and CDR2 sequences are SNHLY and FYNNEI. The CDR3 loop reads CASTGDSPEGYTF. The CDR3, as DNA: TGTGCCAGCACAGGGGACAGTCCGGAAGGCTACACCTTC.

This CDR3 is CASSDPVLGPYEQYF. Written as DNA, the CDR3 is TGTGCCAGCAGCGACCCCGTCCTGGGCCCCTACGAGCAGTACTTC. The V and J genes are TRBV2 and TRBJ2-7; no clear D. The germline V gene encodes CDR1 SNHLY and CDR2 FYNNEI. The CDR3 covers 15 residues. The ends were cut back, 6 bases at V and 2 bases at J, with 17 bases in the middle.

The rearrangement joins TRBV5-1 to TRBJ1-5, with D perhaps matching TRBD1 (5 bases). The CDR3 extends over 15 amino acids. V was pared by 0 bases and J by 6 bases, with 13 bases between. Germline values: CDR1 SGHRS, CDR2 YFSETQ. CDR3 region: CASSLEGRGGQPQHF. CDR3 DNA sequence: TGCGCCAGCAGCTTGGAAGGGAGGGGTGGTCAGCCCCAGCATTTT.

V usage is TRBV6-6 and J usage is TRBJ2-1, with 12 bases matching TRBD2. Trimming cost V 5 bases and J 7 bases; bases outside gene matches: 18. The CDR3 totals 19 residues. Germline values: CDR1 MNHNY, CDR2 SVGAGI (reference sequence). This chain's CDR3 is CASSLRQGASGRAFNEQFF. The CDR3 region has the DNA TGTGCCAGCAGTCTGCGACAGGGGGCTAGCGGGAGGGCCTTTAATGAGCAGTTCTTC.

The chain employs TRBV28 and TRBJ1-5, with D unclear. This CDR3 has 13 residues. From germline, CDR1 is MDHEN and CDR2 SYDVKM. Trimming removed 3 bases at V and 0 bases at J, with 3 bases between. CDR3 amino acids: CASSLYSNQPQHF. In DNA form, the CDR3 reads TGTGCCAGCAGTTTGTATAGCAATCAGCCCCAGCATTTT. The variable domain in full, with the rest retrieved from reference TRBV28 and TRBJ1-5, is DVKVTQSSRYLVKRTGEKVFLECVQDMDHENMFWYRQDPGLGLRLIYFSYDVKMKEKGDIPEGYSVSREKKERFSLILESASTNQTSMYLCASSLYSNQPQHFGDGTRLSIL.

The chain links TRBV15 to TRBJ1-5; D not resolved. This CDR3 has 14 amino acids. Germline V gene lookup returns CDR1 LNHNV and CDR2 YYDKDF (reference sequence). Trimming took 0 bases from V and 5 from J, leaving 8 bases between them. CDR3 loop: CATSRERYYQPQHF. Written as DNA, the CDR3 is TGTGCCACCAGCAGAGAGAGGTATTATCAGCCCCAGCATTTT.